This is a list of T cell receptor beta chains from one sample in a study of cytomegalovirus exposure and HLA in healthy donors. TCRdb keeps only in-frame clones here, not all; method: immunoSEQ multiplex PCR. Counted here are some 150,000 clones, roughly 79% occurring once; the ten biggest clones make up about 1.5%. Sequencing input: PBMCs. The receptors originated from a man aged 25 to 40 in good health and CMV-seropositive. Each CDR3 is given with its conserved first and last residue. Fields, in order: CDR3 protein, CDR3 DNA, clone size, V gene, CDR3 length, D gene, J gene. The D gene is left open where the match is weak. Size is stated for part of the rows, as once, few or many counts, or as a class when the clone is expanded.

CASSAATGDYGYTF	TGTGCCAGCAGTGCCGCGACAGGTGACTATGGCTACACCTTC	.	TRBV6-5	14	.	TRBJ1-2
CASSSPGGQETQYF	TGTGCCAGCAGCTCCCCGGGGGGGCAAGAGACCCAGTACTTC	.	TRBV7-9	14	TRBD2	TRBJ2-5
CASSLALGQGGGTEAFF	TGTGCCAGCAGCTTGGCCCTCGGACAGGGTGGGGGAACTGAAGCTTTCTTT	.	TRBV5-5	17	TRBD1	TRBJ1-1
CASARTGGSTDTQYF	TGTGCCAGTGCCCGGACAGGGGGAAGCACAGATACGCAGTATTTT	.	TRBV6-1	15	TRBD1	TRBJ2-3
CSVSGRDSSYEQYF	TGCAGCGTATCGGGCAGGGATAGCTCCTACGAGCAGTACTTC	.	TRBV29-1	14	.	TRBJ2-7
CASSPTGGNNEQFF	TGTGCCAGCAGCCCAACGGGGGGGAACAATGAGCAGTTCTTC	.	TRBV7-3	14	TRBD2	TRBJ2-1
CASGPGTNSYNEQFF	TGTGCTAGTGGACCCGGGACAAACTCCTACAATGAGCAGTTCTTC	.	TRBV12-5	15	.	TRBJ2-1
CAWRQGMSDGYTF	TGTGCCTGGAGACAGGGTATGTCGGATGGCTACACCTTC	.	TRBV30	13	.	TRBJ1-2
CASSARDRGGTEAFF	TGTGCCAGCAGCGCCCGCGACAGGGGCGGAACTGAAGCTTTCTTT	.	TRBV2	15	TRBD1	TRBJ1-1
CASSLAAAGGATDTQYF	TGTGCCAGCAGCTTAGCAGCGGCGGGAGGGGCCACAGATACGCAGTATTTT	.	TRBV7-6	17	TRBD2	TRBJ2-3
CAWNRDSPYEQYF	TGTGCCTGGAACCGGGACAGCCCCTACGAGCAGTACTTC	.	TRBV30	13	TRBD1	TRBJ2-7
CASSTGTASGNTIYF	TGTGCCAGCAGCACCGGGACAGCCTCTGGAAACACCATATATTTT	.	TRBV6-5	15	TRBD1	TRBJ1-3
CATSRRQGAFNEQFF	TGTGCCACCAGCAGAAGACAGGGGGCTTTCAATGAGCAGTTCTTC	once	TRBV15	15	TRBD1	TRBJ2-1
CASSLTGTSEETQYF	TGTGCCAGCAGCTTAACGGGGACTAGTGAAGAGACCCAGTACTTC	once	TRBV7-3	15	TRBD2	TRBJ2-5
CASSRQGRSEQFF	TGTGCCAGCTCACGGCAGGGGCGATCTGAGCAGTTCTTC	.	TRBV18	13	.	TRBJ2-1
CASSHSGADTQYF	TGTGCCAGCAGCCATAGCGGAGCAGATACGCAGTATTTT	.	TRBV7-9	13	.	TRBJ2-3
CASRAPGSSYNEQFF	TGCGCCAGCAGAGCTCCGGGGAGCTCCTACAATGAGCAGTTCTTC	many	TRBV5-1	15	.	TRBJ2-1
CAWSEYGLYGYTF	TGTGCCTGGAGTGAGTACGGTCTCTATGGCTACACCTTC	.	TRBV30	13	.	TRBJ1-2
CASKQTVNTEAFF	TGTGCCAGCAAGCAGACAGTGAACACTGAAGCTTTCTTT	.	TRBV4-2	13	.	TRBJ1-1